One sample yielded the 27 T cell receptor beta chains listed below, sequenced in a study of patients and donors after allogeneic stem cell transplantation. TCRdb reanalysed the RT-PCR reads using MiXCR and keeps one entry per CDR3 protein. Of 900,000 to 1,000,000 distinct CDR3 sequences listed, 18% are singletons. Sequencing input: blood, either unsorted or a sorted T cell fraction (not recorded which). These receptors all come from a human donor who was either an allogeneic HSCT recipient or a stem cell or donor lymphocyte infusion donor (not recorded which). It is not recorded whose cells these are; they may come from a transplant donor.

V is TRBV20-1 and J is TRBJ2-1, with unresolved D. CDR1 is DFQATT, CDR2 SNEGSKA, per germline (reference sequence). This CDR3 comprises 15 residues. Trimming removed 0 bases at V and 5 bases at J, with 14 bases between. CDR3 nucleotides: TGCAGTGCTAGAGATACCCCTGGCGGAAACAATGAGCAGTTCTTC. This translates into CSARDTPGGNNEQFF.

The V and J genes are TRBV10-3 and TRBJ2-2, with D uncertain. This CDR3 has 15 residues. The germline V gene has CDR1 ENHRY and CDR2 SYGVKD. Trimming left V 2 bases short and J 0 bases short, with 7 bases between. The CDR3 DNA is TGTGCCATCAGTGAGCGCGAGCCGAACACCGGGGAGCTGTTTTTT. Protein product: CAISEREPNTGELFF.

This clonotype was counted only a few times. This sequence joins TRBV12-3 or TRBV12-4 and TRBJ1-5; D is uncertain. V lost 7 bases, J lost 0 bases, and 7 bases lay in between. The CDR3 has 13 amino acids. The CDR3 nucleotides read TGTGCCAGCAAACTTAATAGCAATCAGCCCCAGCATTTT. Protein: CASKLNSNQPQHF.

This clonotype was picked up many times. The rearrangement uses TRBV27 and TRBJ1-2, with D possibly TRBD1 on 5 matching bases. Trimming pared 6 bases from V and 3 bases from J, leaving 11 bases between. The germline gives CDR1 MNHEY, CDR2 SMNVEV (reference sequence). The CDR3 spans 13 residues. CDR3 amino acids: CASSLRVDYGYTF. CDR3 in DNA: TGTGCCAGCAGCCTCAGGGTTGACTATGGCTACACCTTC.

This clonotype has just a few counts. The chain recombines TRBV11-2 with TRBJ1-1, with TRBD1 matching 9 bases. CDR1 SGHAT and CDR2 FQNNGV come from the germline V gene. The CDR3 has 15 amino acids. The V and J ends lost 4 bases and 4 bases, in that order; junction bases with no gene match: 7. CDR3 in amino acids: CASSYRDRVGTEAFF. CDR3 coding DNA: TGTGCCAGCAGCTACCGGGACAGGGTGGGCACTGAAGCTTTCTTT. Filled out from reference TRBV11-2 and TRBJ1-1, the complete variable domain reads EAGVAQSPRYKIIEKRQSVAFWCNPISGHATLYWYQQILGQGPKLLIQFQNNGVVDDSQLPKDRFSAERLKGVDSTLKIQPAKLEDSAVYLCASSYRDRVGTEAFFGQGTRLTVV.

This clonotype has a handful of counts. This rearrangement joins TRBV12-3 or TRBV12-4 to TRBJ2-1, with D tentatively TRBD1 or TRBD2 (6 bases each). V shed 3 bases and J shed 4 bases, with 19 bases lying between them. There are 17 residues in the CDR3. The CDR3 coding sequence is TGTGCCAGCAGTTTTTACGTCGGGGGCGTTAAATACAATGAGCAGTTCTTC. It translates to CASSFYVGGVKYNEQFF.

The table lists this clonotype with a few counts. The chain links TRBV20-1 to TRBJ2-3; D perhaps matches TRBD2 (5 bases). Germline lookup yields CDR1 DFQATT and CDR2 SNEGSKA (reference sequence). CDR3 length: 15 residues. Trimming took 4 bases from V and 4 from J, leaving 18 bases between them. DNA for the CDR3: TGCAGTGCTACCTCCAGAGGCCTAGCTCCAGATACGCAGTATTTT. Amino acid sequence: CSATSRGLAPDTQYF.

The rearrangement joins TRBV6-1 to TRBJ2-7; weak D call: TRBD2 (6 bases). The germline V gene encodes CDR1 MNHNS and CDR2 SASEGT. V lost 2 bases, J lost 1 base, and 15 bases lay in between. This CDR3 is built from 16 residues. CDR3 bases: TGTGCCAGCAGTGAACCCGTGGCGGGAATTTCCTACGAGCAGTACTTC. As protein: CASSEPVAGISYEQYF.

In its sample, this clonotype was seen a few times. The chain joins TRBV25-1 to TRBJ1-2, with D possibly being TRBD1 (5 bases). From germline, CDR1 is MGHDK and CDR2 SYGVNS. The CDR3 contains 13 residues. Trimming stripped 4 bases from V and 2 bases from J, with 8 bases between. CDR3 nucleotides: TGTGCCAGCAGTGGCCGGGACAACTATGGCTACACCTTC. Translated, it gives CASSGRDNYGYTF.

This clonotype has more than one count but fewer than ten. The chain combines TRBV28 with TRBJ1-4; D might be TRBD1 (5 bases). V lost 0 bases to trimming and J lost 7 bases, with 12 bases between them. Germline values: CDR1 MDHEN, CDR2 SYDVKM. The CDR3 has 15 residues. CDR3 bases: TGTGCCAGCAGTTTATGGGGGGGAGTGGGTGAAAAACTGTTTTTT. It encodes CASSLWGGVGEKLFF.

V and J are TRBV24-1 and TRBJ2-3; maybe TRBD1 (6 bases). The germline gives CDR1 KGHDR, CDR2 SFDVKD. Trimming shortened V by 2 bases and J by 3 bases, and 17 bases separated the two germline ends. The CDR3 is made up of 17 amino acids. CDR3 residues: CATSDSVRGTATDTQYF. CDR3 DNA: TGTGCCACCAGTGATTCTGTCAGGGGAACGGCAACAGATACGCAGTATTTT.

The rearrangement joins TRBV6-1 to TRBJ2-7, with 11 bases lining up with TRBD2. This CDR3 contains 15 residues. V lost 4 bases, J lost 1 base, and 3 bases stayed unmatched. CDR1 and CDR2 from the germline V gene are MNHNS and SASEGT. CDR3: CASSAGTSGSYEQYF. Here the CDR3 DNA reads TGTGCCAGCAGTGCCGGGACTAGCGGATCCTACGAGCAGTACTTC.

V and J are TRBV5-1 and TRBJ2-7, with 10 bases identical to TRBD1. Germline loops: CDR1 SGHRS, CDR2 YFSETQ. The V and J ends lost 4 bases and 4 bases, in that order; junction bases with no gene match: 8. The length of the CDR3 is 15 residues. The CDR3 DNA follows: TGCGCCAGCAGCATGACAGGGGGCAGAGGGTACGAGCAGTACTTC. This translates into CASSMTGGRGYEQYF. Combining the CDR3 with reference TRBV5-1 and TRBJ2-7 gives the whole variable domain KAGVTQTPRYLIKTRGQQVTLSCSPISGHRSVSWYQQTPGQGLQFLFEYFSETQRNKGNFPGRFSGRQFSNSRSEMNVSTLELGDSALYLCASSMTGGRGYEQYFGPGTRLTVT.

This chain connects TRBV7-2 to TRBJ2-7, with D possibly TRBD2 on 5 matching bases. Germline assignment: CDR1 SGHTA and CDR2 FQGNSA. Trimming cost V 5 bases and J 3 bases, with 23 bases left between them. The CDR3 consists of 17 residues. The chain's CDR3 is CASSHRGPSEGLYEQYF. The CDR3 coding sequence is TGTGCCAGCAGCCACAGAGGCCCCTCAGAAGGACTCTACGAGCAGTACTTC.

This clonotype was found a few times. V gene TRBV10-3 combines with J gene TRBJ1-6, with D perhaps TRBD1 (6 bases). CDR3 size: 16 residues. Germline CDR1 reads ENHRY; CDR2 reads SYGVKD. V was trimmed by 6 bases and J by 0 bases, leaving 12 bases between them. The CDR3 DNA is TGTGCCATCAGAGGGGGACAAAGCTCCTATAATTCACCCCTCCACTTT. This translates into CAIRGGQSSYNSPLHF.

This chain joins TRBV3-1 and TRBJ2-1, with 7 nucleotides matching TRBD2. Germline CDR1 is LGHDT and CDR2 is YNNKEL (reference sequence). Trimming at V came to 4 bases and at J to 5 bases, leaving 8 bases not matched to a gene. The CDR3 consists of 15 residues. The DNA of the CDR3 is TGTGCCAGCAGCCGTCGGCAGCGGGACGACAATGAGCAGTTCTTC. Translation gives CASSRRQRDDNEQFF.

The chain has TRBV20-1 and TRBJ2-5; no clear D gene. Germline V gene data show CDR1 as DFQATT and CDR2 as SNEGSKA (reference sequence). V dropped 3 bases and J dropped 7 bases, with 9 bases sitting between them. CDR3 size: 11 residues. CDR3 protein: CSARQGSTQYF. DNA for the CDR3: TGCAGTGCTAGGCAAGGATCGACCCAGTACTTC.

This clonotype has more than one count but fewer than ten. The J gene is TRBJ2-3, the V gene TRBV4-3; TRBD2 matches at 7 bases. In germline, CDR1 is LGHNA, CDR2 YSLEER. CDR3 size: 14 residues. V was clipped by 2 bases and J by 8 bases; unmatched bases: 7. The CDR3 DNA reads TGCGCCAGCAGCCAAACCCGCGGGGGTCGTACGCAGTATTTT. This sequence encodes CASSQTRGGRTQYF.

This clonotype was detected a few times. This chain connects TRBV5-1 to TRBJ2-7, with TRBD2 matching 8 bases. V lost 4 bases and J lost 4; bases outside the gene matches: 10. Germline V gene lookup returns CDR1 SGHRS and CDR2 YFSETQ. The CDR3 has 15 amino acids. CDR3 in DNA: TGCGCCAGCAGCCCATCGGGGGGGGCCGCGTACGAGCAGTACTTC. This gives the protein CASSPSGGAAYEQYF. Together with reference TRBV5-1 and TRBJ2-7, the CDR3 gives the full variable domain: KAGVTQTPRYLIKTRGQQVTLSCSPISGHRSVSWYQQTPGQGLQFLFEYFSETQRNKGNFPGRFSGRQFSNSRSEMNVSTLELGDSALYLCASSPSGGAAYEQYFGPGTRLTVT.

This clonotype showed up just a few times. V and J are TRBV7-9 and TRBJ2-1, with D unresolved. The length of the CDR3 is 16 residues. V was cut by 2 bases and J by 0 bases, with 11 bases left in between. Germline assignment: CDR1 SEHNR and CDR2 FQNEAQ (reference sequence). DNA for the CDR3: TGTGCCAGCAGCTTAAAGCTTTTCTACTCCTACAATGAGCAGTTCTTC. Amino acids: CASSLKLFYSYNEQFF.

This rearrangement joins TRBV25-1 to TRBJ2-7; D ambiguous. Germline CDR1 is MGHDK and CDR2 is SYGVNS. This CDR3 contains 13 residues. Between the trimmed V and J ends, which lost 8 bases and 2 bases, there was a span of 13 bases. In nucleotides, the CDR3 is TGTGCCAGCGAGAAGGGCTGGACCTACGAGCAGTACTTC. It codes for CASEKGWTYEQYF.

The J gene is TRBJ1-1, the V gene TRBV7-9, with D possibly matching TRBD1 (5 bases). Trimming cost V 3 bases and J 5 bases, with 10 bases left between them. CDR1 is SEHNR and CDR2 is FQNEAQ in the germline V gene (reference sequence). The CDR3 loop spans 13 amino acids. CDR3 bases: TGTGCCAGCAGCTTCGGGGGGAGGACTGAAGCTTTCTTT. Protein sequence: CASSFGGRTEAFF.

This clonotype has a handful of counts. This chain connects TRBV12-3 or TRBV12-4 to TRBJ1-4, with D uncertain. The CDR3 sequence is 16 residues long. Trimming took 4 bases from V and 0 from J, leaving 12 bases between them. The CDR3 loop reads CASSSWEEATNEKLFF. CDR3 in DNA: TGTGCCAGCAGTTCATGGGAAGAAGCAACTAATGAAAAACTGTTTTTT.

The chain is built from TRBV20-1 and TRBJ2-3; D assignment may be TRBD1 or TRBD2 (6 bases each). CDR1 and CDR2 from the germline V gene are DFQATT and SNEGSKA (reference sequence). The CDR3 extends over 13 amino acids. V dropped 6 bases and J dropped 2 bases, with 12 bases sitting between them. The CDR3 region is CSAPGANTDTQYF. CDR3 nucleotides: TGCAGTGCGCCGGGGGCCAACACAGATACGCAGTATTTT.

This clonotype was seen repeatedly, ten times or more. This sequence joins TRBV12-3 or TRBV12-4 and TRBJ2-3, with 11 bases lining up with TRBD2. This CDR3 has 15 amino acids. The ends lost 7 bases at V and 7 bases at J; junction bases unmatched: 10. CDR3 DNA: TGTGCCAGCAAACCCATACTAGCGGGGGATTATACGCAGTATTTT. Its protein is CASKPILAGDYTQYF.

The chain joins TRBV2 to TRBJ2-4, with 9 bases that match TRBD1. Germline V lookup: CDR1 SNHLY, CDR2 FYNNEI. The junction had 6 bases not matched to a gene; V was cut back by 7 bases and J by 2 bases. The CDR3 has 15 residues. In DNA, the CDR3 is TGTGCCAGCACACCGACAGGGGGAACCAAAAACATTCAGTACTTC. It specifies CASTPTGGTKNIQYF.

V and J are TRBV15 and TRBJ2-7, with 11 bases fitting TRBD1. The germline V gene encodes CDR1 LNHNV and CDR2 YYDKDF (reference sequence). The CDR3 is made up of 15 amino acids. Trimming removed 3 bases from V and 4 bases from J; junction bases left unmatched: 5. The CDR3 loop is CATSSPDRGRYEQYF. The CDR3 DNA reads TGTGCCACCAGCAGCCCGGACAGGGGGCGGTACGAGCAGTACTTC.